This TCR beta chain was sequenced during a study of T-cell memory formation after mild COVID-19 (dated by TCRdb to about 2021). In terms of the full investigation: TCR sequence clusters from the two donors were largely donor specific. Longitudinal TCRalpha and TCRbeta repertoire sequencing tracked T-cell clones expanding and contracting after mild COVID-19 in a couple of donors. The cohort was made up of two young adult volunteers, one female and one male, who were previously healthy. What the research found in general, with its limitations: Contracting CD4+ clones were found mainly in CM and EM memory subsets, while CD8+ clones were enriched in EMRA. Some responding clones were detected in pre-infection memory, suggesting pre-existing cross-reactive memory T cells joined the SARS-CoV-2 response. Balanced CD4/CD8 phenotypes were observed for clones contracting from day 15 to 85, whereas a bias towards CD4+ was observed for a second wave of clones expanding from day 15 to 37. Whether the second-wave clones peaking on day 37 were SARS-CoV-2 specific was not confirmed. Only a couple of mild cases were covered in the study, and larger cohorts including severe cases with pre-infection samples were considered necessary.

On this clonotype: Its antigen is unknown. There are no base qualities to consult, and no much larger clone falls within one base.

For sequencing, an Illumina NovaSeq 6000 was employed. TCRalpha and TCRbeta cDNA libraries were constructed by 5'RACE with constant-segment primers, with sample barcodes and unique molecular identifiers being introduced. Trizol reagent was used to extract RNA from every sample. Library amplification was performed in two PCR steps, and a second sample barcode and Illumina TruSeq adapters were introduced in the second step. The libraries were sequenced on an Illumina NovaSeq using 2 x 150 bp paired-end reads. On the study's bioinformatics: Demultiplexing of reads and collapsing into UMI-guided consensus sequences were performed with migec v1.2.7. Using mixcr v2.1.11, UMI consensuses were aligned to TRA and TRB V and J templates and then assembled into clonotypes. A clonotype was counted as expanded or contracted only if both edgeR and NoisET called the change significant, with noise models trained on biological replicates. For edgeR calls, a false discovery rate-adjusted p below 0.01 and a log2 fold-change threshold of 1 were applied. PCA with hierarchical clustering of max-normalized trajectories of the 1000 most abundant clonotypes was used as exploratory dynamics analysis. Separately sequenced CD4+ and CD8+ repertoires were used to assign a CD4 or CD8 phenotype to each responding clone. In TCRdb, the public reads were trimmed at Q25 with fastp and aligned with MiXCR, with productive beta chains retained. Duplicate CDR3 protein sequences are folded into a single record with the most common DNA and genes. It is TCRdb's table, rather than the study itself, that gives the V and J calls and clone size. The sample includes some 150,000 distinct CDR3 sequences, with 11% to 15% observed a single time. The ten largest clones represent approximately 30% of the sample.

Via the germline V gene, CDR1 is MNHEY and CDR2 SVGEGT. V and J lose 5 bases and 8 bases, and a span of 19 bases separates them. Taken from cysteine to phenylalanine, the CDR3 has 15 residues. Solely the CDR3 DNA is kept, with 45 bases framed from the first base. Ficoll-Paque density gradient centrifugation was the method used to isolate PBMCs. Sequenced input: PBMCs or a T cell subset sorted from them (not recorded which). The origin of this receptor is an adult woman who had mild COVID-19 (a few samples of this study predate the infection). The sample titles of this study are shuffled in the database, so cell type and time point are left out; the donor was told from shared clones. The chain is assembled from TRBV6-2 or TRBV6-3 and TRBJ2-1, with the D gene call left open. The CDR3 region: CASSLTFRPEDEQFF. The bases read TGTGCCAGCAGTCTAACTTTCAGGCCAGAGGATGAGCAGTTCTTC.